Listed here is a single TCR beta chain. CDR1 and CDR2 from the germline V gene are LGHNA and YSLEER. The CDR3 extends over 13 amino acids. V trimming: 3 bases; J trimming: 6 bases; junction bases outside the gene matches: 3. Version v3.0 of the immunoSEQ assay was performed at survey level. Profiled with immunoSEQ multiplex PCR; TCRdb holds only in-frame clones, not every one. This table has 35,000 to 45,000 clones, roughly 80% appearing once. The sample is drawn from a study of long-term antiretroviral therapy in people with HIV. The sequencing here drew on unsorted PBMCs, taken 1 year after starting antiretroviral therapy. The chain employs TRBV4-3 and TRBJ1-1, with 8 bases lining up with TRBD1. The receptor was isolated from a young man with HIV. The CDR3 loop reads CASSQWTGSEAFF. Written as DNA, the CDR3 is TGCGCCAGCAGCCAGTGGACAGGGTCTGAAGCTTTCTTT.